These T cell receptor beta chains were read from a single sample in a study of T-cell memory formation after mild COVID-19. MiXCR was run by TCRdb on the 5' RACE reads, yielding one entry per CDR3 protein. The sample lists hundreds of thousands of distinct CDR3 sequences, roughly 18% occurring once. The specimen was PBMCs or a T cell subset sorted from them (not recorded which). Source of these receptors: an adult woman who had mild COVID-19 (a few samples of this study predate the infection). Cell type and time point are not known. Both conserved end residues are part of each CDR3. The D gene is left open where the match is weak. Size tells how often a clone was seen (once, few, many) or the class of an expanded clone, and some rows leave it out.

j_gene | abundance | d_gene | v_gene | len | CDR3aa | CDR3nt
TRBJ1-5 | few | - | TRBV18 | 12 | CASSQGSQPQHF | TGTGCCAGCTCACAGGGAAGCCAGCCCCAGCATTTT
TRBJ1-2 | many | TRBD1 | TRBV7-8 | 14 | CASSLGTGGDGYTF | TGTGCCAGCAGCTTAGGGACAGGGGGTGATGGCTACACCTTC
TRBJ1-1 | - | TRBD1 | TRBV10-3 | 16 | CAISGQGKGANTEAFF | TGTGCCATCAGCGGACAGGGGAAGGGCGCGAACACTGAAGCTTTCTTT
TRBJ2-1 | many | - | TRBV12-3/TRBV12-4 | 15 | CASSTTRGRFNEQFF | TGTGCCAGCAGCACGACTAGGGGCCGATTCAATGAGCAGTTCTTC
TRBJ2-5 | few | TRBD1 | TRBV5-4 | 16 | CASSLGGRTGTETQYF | TGTGCCAGCAGCTTGGGCGGTAGGACAGGGACGGAGACCCAGTACTTC
TRBJ2-6 | many | - | TRBV7-6 | 15 | CASSYGSTGANVLTF | TGTGCCAGCAGCTACGGGTCTACTGGGGCCAACGTCCTGACTTTC
TRBJ1-2 | - | - | TRBV4-1 | 14 | CASSQGRDNYGYTF | TGCGCCAGCAGCCAAGGACGGGACAACTATGGCTACACCTTC
TRBJ2-7 | - | - | TRBV20-1 | 13 | CSARYRGKYEQYF | TGCAGTGCTAGGTACCGGGGGAAATACGAGCAGTACTTC
TRBJ2-2 | - | TRBD2 | TRBV19 | 14 | CASGRGVYTGELFF | TGTGCCAGTGGGAGGGGTGTCTACACCGGGGAGCTGTTTTTT
TRBJ1-6 | - | - | TRBV4-1 | 15 | CASMAGPRTSSPLHF | TGCGCCAGCATGGCGGGGCCAAGGACCTCTTCACCCCTCCACTTT
TRBJ1-2 | - | - | TRBV7-8 | 15 | CASSLEIRGDYGYTF | TGTGCCAGCAGCTTAGAGATCCGGGGAGACTATGGCTACACCTTC
TRBJ1-2 | many | - | TRBV7-2 | 13 | CASSVGANYGYTF | TGTGCCAGCAGTGTCGGGGCTAACTATGGCTACACCTTC
TRBJ1-4 | - | - | TRBV7-9 | 15 | CASSLFMRRREKLFF | TGTGCCAGCAGCTTATTTATGCGGAGGAGGGAAAAACTGTTTTTT
TRBJ2-5 | - | - | TRBV4-1 | 14 | CASSQVGYQETQYF | TGCGCCAGCAGCCAAGTGGGGTATCAAGAGACCCAGTACTTC
TRBJ1-1 | - | TRBD1 | TRBV6-5 | 13 | CASSIDRGTEAFF | TGTGCCAGCAGTATCGACAGGGGGACTGAAGCTTTCTTT
TRBJ2-1 | few | - | TRBV7-9 | 13 | CASSLARVNEQFF | TGTGCCAGCAGCTTAGCCAGGGTCAATGAGCAGTTCTTC
TRBJ1-1 | - | - | TRBV7-6 | 17 | CASSHPLRQGRNTEAFF | TGTGCCAGCAGCCATCCTCTTAGGCAGGGAAGGAACACTGAAGCTTTCTTT
TRBJ2-5 | few | TRBD2 | TRBV6-5 | 17 | CASSYGSGRATGETQYF | TGTGCCAGCAGTTACGGTAGCGGGAGAGCGACTGGGGAGACCCAGTACTTC
TRBJ2-1 | - | TRBD1 | TRBV15 | 14 | CATSRDLEAGGQFF | TGTGCCACCAGCAGAGATCTAGAGGCAGGGGGTCAGTTCTTC
TRBJ2-7 | few | TRBD1 | TRBV27 | 15 | CASREQGATPYEQYF | TGTGCCAGCAGAGAACAGGGGGCCACCCCTTACGAGCAGTACTTC
TRBJ1-1 | few | - | TRBV28 | 12 | CASSTQGGKAFF | TGTGCCAGCAGTACGCAAGGGGGGAAAGCTTTCTTT
TRBJ2-7 | - | - | TRBV15 | 17 | CATSRTHDTPFPYEQYF | TGTGCCACCAGCAGAACCCATGACACACCATTTCCCTACGAGCAGTACTTC
TRBJ1-2 | few | TRBD1 | TRBV9 | 15 | CASSPVSGTDHGYTF | TGTGCCAGCAGCCCCGTTTCCGGGACAGATCATGGCTACACCTTC
TRBJ1-1 | - | - | TRBV2 | 13 | CASSTTGITEAFF | TGTGCCAGCAGTACCACAGGGATCACTGAAGCTTTCTTT
TRBJ2-7 | - | - | TRBV29-1 | 12 | CSVEGASSEQYF | TGCAGCGTTGAGGGGGCCTCCAGCGAGCAGTACTTC
TRBJ2-3 | few | - | TRBV10-3 | 12 | CAISPREDTQYF | TGTGCCATCAGCCCTCGGGAAGATACGCAGTATTTT
TRBJ2-3 | - | - | TRBV6-5 | 15 | CASSYPGSGRGTQYF | TGTGCCAGCAGTTACCCAGGGAGCGGCAGGGGTACGCAGTATTTT
TRBJ2-1 | few | - | TRBV18 | 13 | CASSPARNNEQFF | TGTGCCAGCTCACCAGCTCGTAACAATGAGCAGTTCTTC
TRBJ2-1 | few | - | TRBV24-1 | 12 | CATSPGPSEQFF | TGTGCCACCAGCCCCGGCCCGTCTGAGCAGTTCTTC
TRBJ2-5 | - | TRBD2 | TRBV27 | 17 | CASSGGTSGYILQTQYF | TGTGCCAGCAGTGGAGGGACTAGCGGGTACATTTTGCAGACCCAGTACTTC
TRBJ2-3 | - | - | TRBV24-1 | 12 | CATSDFTDTQYF | TGTGCCACCAGTGACTTCACAGATACGCAGTATTTT
TRBJ2-1 | - | TRBD1 | TRBV20-1 | 15 | CSARGALTGFGEQFF | TGCAGTGCTAGAGGGGCCCTGACAGGGTTTGGTGAGCAGTTCTTC
TRBJ1-4 | - | - | TRBV12-3/TRBV12-4 | 13 | CASSLSRGVPPQF | TGTGCCAGCAGCCTTTCCCGGGGTGTTCCACCCCAATTT
TRBJ2-1 | many | - | TRBV20-1 | 15 | CSASEGGAEVDEQFF | TGCAGTGCTAGTGAAGGTGGGGCGGAAGTGGATGAGCAGTTCTTC
TRBJ2-3 | - | - | TRBV7-6 | 14 | CASRPQGGTDTQYF | TGTGCCAGCAGGCCCCAGGGTGGCACAGATACGCAGTATTTT
TRBJ2-2 | - | TRBD2 | TRBV5-1 | 13 | CASRDYKTGELFF | TGCGCCAGCCGGGACTATAAAACCGGGGAGCTGTTTTTT
TRBJ2-1 | - | TRBD2 | TRBV7-9 | 23 | CASSLLKGSADPAGGSRDNEQFF | TGTGCCAGCAGCTTACTAAAGGGCTCGGCAGATCCAGCCGGCGGGAGTAGGGACAATGAGCAGTTCTTC
TRBJ2-7 | - | TRBD1 | TRBV6-2/TRBV6-3 | 15 | CASTFLLQGAHEQYF | TGTGCCAGCACCTTTCTTCTGCAGGGGGCCCACGAGCAGTACTTC
TRBJ2-1 | - | TRBD2 | TRBV30 | 14 | CAWSRGGHYNEQFF | TGTGCCTGGAGTCGGGGGGGCCACTACAATGAGCAGTTCTTC
TRBJ1-1 | - | - | TRBV7-9 | 14 | CASSLEGGGTEAFF | TGTGCCAGCAGCTTAGAGGGGGGAGGAACTGAAGCTTTCTTT
TRBJ2-2 | - | - | TRBV9 | 14 | CASSASYRPGELFF | TGTGCCAGCAGCGCGTCGTACAGACCCGGGGAGCTGTTTTTT
TRBJ1-5 | few | - | TRBV12-3/TRBV12-4 | 14 | CASSLRRNNQPQHF | TGTGCCAGCAGTTTAAGGCGGAACAATCAGCCCCAGCATTTT
TRBJ2-7 | few | - | TRBV6-5 | 13 | CASSRTTTYEQYF | TGTGCCAGCAGTCGGACTACAACCTACGAGCAGTACTTC